Here is one TCR beta chain with its context. Its antigen is still unknown. The data were taken from a study of cytomegalovirus exposure and HLA in healthy donors. Primers included in the PCR were 60 Vbeta and 13 Jbeta primers. Produced via immunoSEQ multiplex PCR; TCRdb's table is partial and in-frame only. This sample has approximately 190,000 clones, with roughly 82% found just once. V lost 2 bases and J 8 bases, leaving 12 bases between the germline ends. CDR3 size: 13 residues. The V gene's germline CDR1 is MNHEY and CDR2 SVGAGI. Study outcomes and limitations: A missense variant in DCLRE1C was later tied to TCR beta V- and J-gene trimming.

The sample taken for sequencing was PBMCs. The chain employs TRBV6-5 and TRBJ1-2; D perhaps matches TRBD1 (6 bases). The TCR comes from a woman aged 45-65 years in good health and CMV-seropositive. As DNA, the CDR3 is TGTGCCAGCAGTTACCCAGGGGCAGGGGGCTACACCTTC. Translated: CASSYPGAGGYTF.